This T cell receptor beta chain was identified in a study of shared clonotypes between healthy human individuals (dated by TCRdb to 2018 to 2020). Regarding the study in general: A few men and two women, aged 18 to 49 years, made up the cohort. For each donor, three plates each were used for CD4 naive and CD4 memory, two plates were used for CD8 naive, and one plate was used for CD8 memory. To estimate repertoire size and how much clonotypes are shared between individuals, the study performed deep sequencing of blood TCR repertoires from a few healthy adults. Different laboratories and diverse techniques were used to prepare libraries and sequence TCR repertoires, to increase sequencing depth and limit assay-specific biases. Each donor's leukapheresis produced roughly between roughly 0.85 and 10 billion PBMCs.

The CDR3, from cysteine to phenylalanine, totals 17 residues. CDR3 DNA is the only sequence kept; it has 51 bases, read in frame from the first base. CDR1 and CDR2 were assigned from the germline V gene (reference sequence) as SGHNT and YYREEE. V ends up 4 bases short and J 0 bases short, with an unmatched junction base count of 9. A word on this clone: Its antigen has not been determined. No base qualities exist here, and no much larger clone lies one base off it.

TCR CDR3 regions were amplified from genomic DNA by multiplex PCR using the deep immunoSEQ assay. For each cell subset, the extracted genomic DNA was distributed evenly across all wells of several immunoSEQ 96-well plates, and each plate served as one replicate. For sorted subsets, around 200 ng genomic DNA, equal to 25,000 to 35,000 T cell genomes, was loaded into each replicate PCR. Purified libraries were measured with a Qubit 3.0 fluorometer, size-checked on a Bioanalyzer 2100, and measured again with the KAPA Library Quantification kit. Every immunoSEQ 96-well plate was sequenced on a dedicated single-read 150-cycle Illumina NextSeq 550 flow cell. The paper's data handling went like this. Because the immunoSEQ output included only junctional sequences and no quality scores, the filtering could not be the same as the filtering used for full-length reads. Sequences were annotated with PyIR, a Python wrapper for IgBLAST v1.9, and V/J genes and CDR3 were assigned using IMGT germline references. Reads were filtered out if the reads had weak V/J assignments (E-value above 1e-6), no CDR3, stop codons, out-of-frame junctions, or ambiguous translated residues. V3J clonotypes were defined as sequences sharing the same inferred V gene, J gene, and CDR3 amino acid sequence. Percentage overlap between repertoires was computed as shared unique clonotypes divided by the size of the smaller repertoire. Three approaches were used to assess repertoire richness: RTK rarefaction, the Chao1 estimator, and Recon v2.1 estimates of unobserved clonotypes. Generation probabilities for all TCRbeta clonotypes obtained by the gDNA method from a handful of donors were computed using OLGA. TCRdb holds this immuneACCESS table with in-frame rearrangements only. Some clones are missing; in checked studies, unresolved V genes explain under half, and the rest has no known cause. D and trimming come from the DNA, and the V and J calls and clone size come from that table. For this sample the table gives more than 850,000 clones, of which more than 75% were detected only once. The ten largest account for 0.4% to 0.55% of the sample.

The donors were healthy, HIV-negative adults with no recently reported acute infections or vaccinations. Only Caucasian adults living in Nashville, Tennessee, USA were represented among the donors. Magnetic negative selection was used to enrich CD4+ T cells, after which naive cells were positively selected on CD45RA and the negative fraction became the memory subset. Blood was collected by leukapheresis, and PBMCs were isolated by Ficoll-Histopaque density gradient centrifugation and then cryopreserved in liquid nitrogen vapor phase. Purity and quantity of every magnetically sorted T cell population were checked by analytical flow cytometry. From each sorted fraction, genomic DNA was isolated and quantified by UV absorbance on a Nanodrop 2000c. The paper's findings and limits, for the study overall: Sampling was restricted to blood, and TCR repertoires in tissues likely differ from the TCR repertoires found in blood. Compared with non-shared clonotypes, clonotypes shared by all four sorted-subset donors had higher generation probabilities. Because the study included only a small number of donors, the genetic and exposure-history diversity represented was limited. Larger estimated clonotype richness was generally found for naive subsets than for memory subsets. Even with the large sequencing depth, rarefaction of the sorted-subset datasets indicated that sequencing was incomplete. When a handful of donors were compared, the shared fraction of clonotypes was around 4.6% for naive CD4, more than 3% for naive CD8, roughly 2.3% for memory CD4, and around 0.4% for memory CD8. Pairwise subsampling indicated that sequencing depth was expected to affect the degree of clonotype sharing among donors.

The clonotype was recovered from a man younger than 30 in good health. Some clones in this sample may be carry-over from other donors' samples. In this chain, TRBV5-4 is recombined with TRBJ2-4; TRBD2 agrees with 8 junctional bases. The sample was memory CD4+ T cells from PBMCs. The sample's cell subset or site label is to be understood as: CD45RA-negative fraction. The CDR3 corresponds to CASSPRAGVLAKNIQYF. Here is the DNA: TGTGCCAGCAGCCCGAGAGCGGGAGTCCTAGCCAAAAACATTCAGTACTTC.